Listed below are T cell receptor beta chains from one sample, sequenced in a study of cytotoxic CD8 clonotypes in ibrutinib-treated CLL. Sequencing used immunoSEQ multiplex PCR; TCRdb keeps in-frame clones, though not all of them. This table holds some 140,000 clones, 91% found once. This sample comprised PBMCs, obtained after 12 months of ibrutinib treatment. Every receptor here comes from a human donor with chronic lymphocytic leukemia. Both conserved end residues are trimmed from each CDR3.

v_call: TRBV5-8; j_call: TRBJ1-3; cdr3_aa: ASSFSGREPGNTIY
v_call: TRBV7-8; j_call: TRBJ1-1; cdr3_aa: ASSRDRGGEAF
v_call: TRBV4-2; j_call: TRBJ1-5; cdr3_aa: ASSQDLKDRVNQPQH
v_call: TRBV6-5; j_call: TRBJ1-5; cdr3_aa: ASSYRSHQPQH
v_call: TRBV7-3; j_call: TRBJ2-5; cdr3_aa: ASSTGGETQY
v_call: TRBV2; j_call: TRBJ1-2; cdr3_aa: ASSEWGGADYGYT
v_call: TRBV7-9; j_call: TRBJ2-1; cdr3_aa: ASSSTGNEQF
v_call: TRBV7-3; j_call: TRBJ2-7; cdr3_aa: ASSPQPGGEQY
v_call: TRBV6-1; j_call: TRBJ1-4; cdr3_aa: ASCTGQGNEKLF
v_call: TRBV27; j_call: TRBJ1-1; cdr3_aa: ASSTRTGTNTEAF
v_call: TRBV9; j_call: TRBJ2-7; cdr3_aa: ASSPRLVVDHEQY
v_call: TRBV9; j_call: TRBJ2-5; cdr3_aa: ASTVSTGRDGTQY
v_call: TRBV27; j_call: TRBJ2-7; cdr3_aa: ASSPTPYEQY
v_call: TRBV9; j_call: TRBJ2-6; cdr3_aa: ASSVEPTARPSGANVLT
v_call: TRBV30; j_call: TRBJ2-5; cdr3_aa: AWKKNSGYGTQY
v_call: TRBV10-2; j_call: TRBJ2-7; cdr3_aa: ASSVSYEQY
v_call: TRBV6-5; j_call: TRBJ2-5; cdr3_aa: ASSLSYRGETQY
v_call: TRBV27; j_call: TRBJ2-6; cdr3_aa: ASSQQGSGANVLT
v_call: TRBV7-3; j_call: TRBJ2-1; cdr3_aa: ASSPETGGSYNEQF
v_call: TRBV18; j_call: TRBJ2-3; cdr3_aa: ASSPSGSSDTQY
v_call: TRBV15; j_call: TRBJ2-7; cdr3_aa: ATSRGEGSYEQY
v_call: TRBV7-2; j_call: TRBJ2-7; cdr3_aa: ASSLWASGIYEQY
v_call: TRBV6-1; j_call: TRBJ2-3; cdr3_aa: ASRDASTDTQY
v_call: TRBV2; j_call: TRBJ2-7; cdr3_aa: ASSVSAMTSVYEQY
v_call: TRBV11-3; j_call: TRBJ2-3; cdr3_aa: ASSLGKGSTDTQY
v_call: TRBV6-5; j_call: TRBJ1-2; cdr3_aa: ASSDRTGTNYGYT
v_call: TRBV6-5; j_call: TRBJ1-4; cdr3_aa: ASSSSGTGLGLF
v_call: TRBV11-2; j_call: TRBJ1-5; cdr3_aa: ASSLAPVSNQPQH
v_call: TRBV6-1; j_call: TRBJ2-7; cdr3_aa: ASSEYEGIGYEQY
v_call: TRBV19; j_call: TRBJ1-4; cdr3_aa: ASSMETHLNEKLF
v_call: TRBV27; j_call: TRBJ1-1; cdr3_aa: ASSPDRERTEAF
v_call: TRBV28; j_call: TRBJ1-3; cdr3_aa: ASGRLQNTIY
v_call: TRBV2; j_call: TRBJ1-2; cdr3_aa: ASNWDVGYGYT
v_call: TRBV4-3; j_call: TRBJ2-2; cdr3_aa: ASSQDLGARTGELF
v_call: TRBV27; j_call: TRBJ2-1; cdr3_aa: ASSPVRVYNEQF
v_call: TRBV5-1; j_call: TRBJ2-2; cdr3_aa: ASSFTSGRNTGELF
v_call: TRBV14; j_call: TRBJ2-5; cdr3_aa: ASSLKREGAETQY
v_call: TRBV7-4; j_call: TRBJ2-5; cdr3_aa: ASSVGATSLVQETQY